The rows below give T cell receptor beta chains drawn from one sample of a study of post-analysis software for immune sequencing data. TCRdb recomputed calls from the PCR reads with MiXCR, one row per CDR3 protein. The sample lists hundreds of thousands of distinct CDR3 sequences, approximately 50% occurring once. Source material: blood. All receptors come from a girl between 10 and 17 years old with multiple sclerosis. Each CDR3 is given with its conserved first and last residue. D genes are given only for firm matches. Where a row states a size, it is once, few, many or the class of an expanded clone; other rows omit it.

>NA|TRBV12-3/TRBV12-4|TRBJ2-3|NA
CASSFGGKGRDTQYF
TGTGCCAGCAGTTTTGGAGGAAAGGGACGAGATACGCAGTATTTT
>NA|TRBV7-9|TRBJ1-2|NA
CASTPGRYYGYTF
TGTGCCAGCACCCCAGGGCGCTACTATGGCTACACCTTC
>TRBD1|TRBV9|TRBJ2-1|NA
CASSVRTGWDEQFF
TGTGCCAGCAGCGTACGGACAGGGTGGGATGAGCAGTTCTTC
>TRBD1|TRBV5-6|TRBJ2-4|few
CASSMGTGLAKNIQYF
TGTGCCAGCAGCATGGGGACAGGCCTAGCCAAAAACATTCAGTACTTC
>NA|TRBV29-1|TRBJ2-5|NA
CSVEFRTYGETQYF
TGCAGCGTTGAATTCCGGACCTACGGGGAGACCCAGTACTTC
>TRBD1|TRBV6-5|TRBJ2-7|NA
CASSRTGGGSYEQYF
TGTGCCAGCAGCCGAACAGGGGGCGGCTCCTACGAGCAGTACTTC
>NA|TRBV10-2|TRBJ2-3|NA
CASRDRGVDTQYF
TGCGCCAGCAGGGACCGAGGTGTGGATACGCAGTATTTT
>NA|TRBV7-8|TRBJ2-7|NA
CASSSPEGRSDEQYF
TGTGCCAGCAGCTCCCCCGAGGGGAGAAGCGACGAGCAGTACTTC
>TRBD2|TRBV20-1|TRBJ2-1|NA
CSARAGGRNEQFF
TGCAGTGCTAGAGCGGGGGGGCGGAATGAGCAGTTCTTC
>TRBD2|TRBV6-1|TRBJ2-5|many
CASRRRLAVMETQYF
TGTGCCAGCAGGCGACGACTAGCGGTAATGGAGACCCAGTACTTC
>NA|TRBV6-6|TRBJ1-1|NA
CASRGEGNTEAFF
TGTGCCAGCAGAGGAGAAGGAAACACTGAAGCTTTCTTT
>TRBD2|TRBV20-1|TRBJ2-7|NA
CSAQGTSGKLMYEQYF
TGCAGTGCCCAGGGGACTAGCGGAAAGCTCATGTACGAGCAGTACTTC
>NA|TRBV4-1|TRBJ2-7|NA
CASSHMTGTQTYEQYF
TGCGCCAGCAGCCACATGACCGGGACACAGACCTACGAGCAGTACTTC
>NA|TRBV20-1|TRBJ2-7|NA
CSARRPGGPIYEQYF
TGCAGTGCTAGGAGACCCGGGGGCCCGATCTACGAGCAGTACTTC
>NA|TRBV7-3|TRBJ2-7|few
CASSPGNSGTYEQYF
TGTGCCAGCAGCCCGGGGAATAGCGGTACCTACGAGCAGTACTTC
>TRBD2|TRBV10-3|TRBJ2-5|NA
CAISEGLADKETQYF
TGTGCCATCAGTGAGGGACTAGCGGACAAAGAGACCCAGTACTTC
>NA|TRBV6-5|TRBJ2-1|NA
CASSRPGGPSNEQFF
TGTGCCAGCAGTCGACCCGGGGGACCCTCCAATGAGCAGTTCTTC
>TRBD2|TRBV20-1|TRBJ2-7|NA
CSAKLAATTNLYEQYF
TGCAGTGCCAAACTAGCGGCCACTACAAATTTATACGAGCAGTACTTC
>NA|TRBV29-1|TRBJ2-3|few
CSVEDLMRGRQGALDTQYF
TGCAGCGTTGAAGATCTTATGCGGGGGCGCCAGGGGGCTTTGGATACGCAGTATTTT
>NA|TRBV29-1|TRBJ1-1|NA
CSVGRTLNTEAFF
TGCAGCGTGGGGCGGACGCTGAACACTGAAGCTTTCTTT
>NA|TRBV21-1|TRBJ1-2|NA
CASSKGDPYYGYTF
TGTGCCAGCAGCAAAGGGGACCCGTACTATGGCTACACCTTC
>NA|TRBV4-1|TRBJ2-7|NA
CASSHPGRQATYEQYF
TGCGCCAGCAGCCATCCTGGGAGACAGGCGACCTACGAGCAGTACTTC
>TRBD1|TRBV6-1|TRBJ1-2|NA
CAGMDRGNGYTF
TGTGCCGGAATGGACAGGGGCAATGGCTACACCTTC
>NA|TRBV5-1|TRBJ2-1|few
CASSLAILPNNEQFF
TGCGCCAGCAGCTTGGCTATTCTACCCAACAATGAGCAGTTCTTC
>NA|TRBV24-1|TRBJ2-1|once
CATSDFNGANNEQFF
TGTGCCACCAGTGACTTCAACGGGGCGAACAATGAGCAGTTCTTC
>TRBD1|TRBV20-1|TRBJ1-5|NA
CSASEGARNNQPQHF
TGCAGTGCTAGTGAGGGGGCACGGAACAATCAGCCCCAGCATTTT